The 13 T cell receptor beta chains listed next were all sequenced from one sample in a study of shared clonotypes between healthy human individuals. The repertoire was sequenced with immunoSEQ multiplex PCR; TCRdb's copy has only in-frame clones and lacks some. The sample holds roughly 700,000 clones; over 65% are singletons and the top ten take approximately 1.7%. The sequenced material came from memory CD4+ T cells sorted from blood. As for subset: CD45RA-negative fraction. These receptors were taken from a woman in her thirties in good health.

This chain links TRBV28 with TRBJ2-7, with 13 bases matching TRBD2. V was clipped by 10 bases and J by 5 bases; unmatched bases: 5. Germline assignment: CDR1 MDHEN and CDR2 SYDVKM. This CDR3 contains 13 residues. The CDR3 is CATRTSGSHEQYF. In DNA, the CDR3 is TGTGCCACCCGGACTAGCGGGAGCCACGAGCAGTACTTC.

The chain combines TRBV7-2 with TRBJ1-4; D is unresolved. The CDR3 consists of 16 residues. Germline-derived CDR1 and CDR2 are SGHTA and FQGNSA. V shed 1 base and J shed 2 bases, with 11 bases lying between them. The DNA of the CDR3 is TGTGCCAGCAGCTTAGAAAACAGACTCACTAATGAAAAACTGTTTTTT. This gives the protein CASSLENRLTNEKLFF. The variable domain in full, with the rest retrieved from reference TRBV7-2 and TRBJ1-4, is GAGVSQSPSNKVTEKGKDVELRCDPISGHTALYWYRQSLGQGLEFLIYFQGNSAPDKSGLPSDRFSAERTGGSVSTLTIQRTQQEDSAVYLCASSLENRLTNEKLFFGSGTQLSVL.

This clone came up a few times. This CDR3 reads CASTSPGQGGGYEQYF. CDR3 coding DNA: TGTGCCAGCACCTCCCCGGGACAGGGCGGAGGGTACGAGCAGTACTTC. This chain links TRBV2 with TRBJ2-7; 9 bases map to TRBD1. V was pared by 7 bases and J by 4 bases, with 14 bases of the junction left unmatched. The CDR3 covers 16 residues. In germline, CDR1 is SNHLY, CDR2 FYNNEI.

This clone came up a few times. The chain recombines TRBV27 with TRBJ1-2, with 8 nucleotides matching TRBD1. The length of the CDR3 is 13 residues. Germline CDR1 and CDR2: MNHEY and SMNVEV (reference sequence). J was trimmed by 7 bases and V by 2 bases; bases with no gene match: 3. CDR3 sequence: CASSLAGGIGYTF. CDR3 bases: TGTGCCAGCAGTTTAGCAGGGGGCATTGGCTACACCTTC.

V is TRBV12-5 and J is TRBJ1-4; the D is unclear. V was cut by 5 bases and J by 2 bases, with 30 bases left in between. Germline lookup yields CDR1 LGHNT and CDR2 FRNRAP. This CDR3 contains 21 residues. In nucleotides, the CDR3 is TGTGCTAGTGGTAAACGACCTCAGGACGGCGGCTGGGCGGCTACTAATGAAAAACTGTTTTTT. Translation gives CASGKRPQDGGWAATNEKLFF. The entire variable domain, with the rest obtained from reference TRBV12-5 and TRBJ1-4, is as follows: DARVTQTPRHKVTEMGQEVTMRCQPILGHNTVFWYRQTMMQGLELLAYFRNRAPLDDSGMPKDRFSAEMPDATLATLKIQPSEPRDSAVYFCASGKRPQDGGWAATNEKLFFGSGTQLSVL.

This chain uses TRBV5-1 with TRBJ2-5; D might be TRBD1 (6 bases). V was cut by 0 bases and J by 5 bases, with 14 bases left in between. The CDR3 covers 15 residues. Germline CDR1 and CDR2: SGHRS and YFSETQ. For the CDR3, the DNA is TGCGCCAGCAGCTTGGTGGTGGGGGCAAGCGAGACCCAGTACTTC. The encoded protein is CASSLVVGASETQYF.

On this clone: The identical CDR3 is also encoded by other nucleotide sequences in the sample. The chain recombines TRBV2 with TRBJ2-7; D not resolved. The V gene's germline CDR1 is SNHLY and CDR2 FYNNEI. Trimming stripped 2 bases from V and 4 bases from J, with 6 bases between. CDR3 size: 12 residues. The CDR3 spells CASSEQTYEQYF. CDR3 nucleotide sequence: TGTGCCAGCAGTGAACAGACATACGAGCAGTACTTC.

The CDR3 region has the DNA TGTGCCAGCAGTCGGGTTGAAACTAATGAAAAACTGTTTTTT. Translated: CASSRVETNEKLFF. The chain carries TRBV5-6 and TRBJ1-4; D is ambiguous. V lost 5 bases and J 1 base, leaving 9 bases between the germline ends. This CDR3 is 14 amino acids long. The germline gives CDR1 SGHDT, CDR2 YYEEEE. The variable domain in full, completed from reference TRBV5-6 and TRBJ1-4, reads DAGVTQSPTHLIKTRGQQVTLRCSPKSGHDTVSWYQQALGQGPQFIFQYYEEEERQRGNFPDRFSGHQFPNYSSELNVNALLLGDSALYLCASSRVETNEKLFFGSGTQLSVL.

This chain links TRBV19 with TRBJ2-1; 10 bases line up with TRBD1. CDR3 length: 15 amino acids. Trimming cost V 5 bases and J 5 bases; bases outside gene matches: 6. Germline V CDR1 and CDR2: LNHDA, SQIVND (reference sequence). The CDR3, as DNA: TGTGCCAGTAGTGCCCGACAGGGGGCCGACAATGAGCAGTTCTTC. Amino acid sequence: CASSARQGADNEQFF.

The chain uses TRBV19 and TRBJ2-1; D is undetermined. V lost 1 base and J lost 9, with 7 bases in between. The CDR3 covers 12 residues. Germline CDR1 and CDR2: LNHDA and SQIVND (reference sequence). The CDR3 loop reads CASSIAGFEQFF. The DNA of the CDR3 is TGTGCCAGTAGTATAGCCGGCTTTGAGCAGTTCTTC.

The gene calls are TRBV5-1 and TRBJ2-7; the D gene is possibly TRBD1 (5 bases). Trimming stripped 0 bases from V and 2 bases from J, with 9 bases between. The CDR3 has 14 residues. Looked up from germline, CDR1 is SGHRS and CDR2 is YFSETQ. CDR3 protein: CASSLDQGTYEQYF. The CDR3, as DNA: TGCGCCAGCAGCTTGGACCAGGGAACCTACGAGCAGTACTTC.

This chain links TRBV7-7 with TRBJ2-5, with 7 bases identical to TRBD2. The CDR3 sequence is 15 residues long. Germline V CDR1 and CDR2: SSHAT, FNYEAQ (reference sequence). V shed 1 base, J shed 5 bases, and the junction held 7 bases outside the gene matches. CDR3 sequence reads: CASSLGRGEIETQYF. The CDR3 DNA follows: TGTGCCAGCAGCTTAGGACGGGGGGAAATCGAGACCCAGTACTTC.

This clone was counted a few times. The V call is TRBV7-2, the J call TRBJ2-1; D gene ambiguous. CDR3 length: 11 amino acids. The ends were cut back, 0 bases at V and 10 bases at J, with 4 bases in the middle. Germline V gene data show CDR1 as SGHTA and CDR2 as FQGNSA. The CDR3 sequence: CASSLAREQFF. In nucleotides, the CDR3 is TGTGCCAGCAGCTTAGCGCGGGAGCAGTTCTTC.